This T cell receptor beta chain was profiled in a study of blood T cell repertoires in COVID-19. Overall study context: The samples span acute and convalescent COVID-19 from the United States, Italy and Spain. From T cells, B-cell-depleted T cells, or PBMCs came the material, which was cDNA or gDNA.

Seattle enrolled patients during active infection and tracked them longitudinally. Trimming removed 5 bases at V and 4 bases at J, with 6 bases between. Germline CDR1 DFQATT, CDR2 SNEGSKA (reference sequence). The CDR3 is made up of 10 amino acids. TCRdb's copy holds only in-frame clones and misses some; the assay was immunoSEQ multiplex PCR. The top ten hold 2.3% of the sample, which has roughly 410,000 clones, around 87% seen once. The origin of this receptor is a woman between 55 and 75 years old with COVID-19, enrolled during active disease. This chain links TRBV20-1 with TRBJ2-7; D unclear. The sequenced material came from peripheral blood. The CDR3: CSALKYEQYF. CDR3 nucleotides: TGCAGTGCTCTAAAATACGAGCAGTACTTC.